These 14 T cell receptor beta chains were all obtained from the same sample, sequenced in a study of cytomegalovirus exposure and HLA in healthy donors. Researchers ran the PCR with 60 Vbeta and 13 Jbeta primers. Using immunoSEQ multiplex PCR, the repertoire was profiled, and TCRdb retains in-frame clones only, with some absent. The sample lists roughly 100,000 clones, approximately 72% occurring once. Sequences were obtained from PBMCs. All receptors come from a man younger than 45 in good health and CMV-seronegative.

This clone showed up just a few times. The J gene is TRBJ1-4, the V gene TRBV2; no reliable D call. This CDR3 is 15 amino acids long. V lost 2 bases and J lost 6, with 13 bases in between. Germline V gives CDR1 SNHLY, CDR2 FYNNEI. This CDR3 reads CASSENSPGDEKLFF. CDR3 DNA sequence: TGTGCCAGCAGTGAAAACTCCCCCGGGGATGAAAAACTGTTTTTT.

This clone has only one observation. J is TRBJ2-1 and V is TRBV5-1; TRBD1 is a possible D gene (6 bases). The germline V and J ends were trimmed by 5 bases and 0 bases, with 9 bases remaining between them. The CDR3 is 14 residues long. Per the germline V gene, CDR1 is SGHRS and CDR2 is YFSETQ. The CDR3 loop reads CASSKGGSYNEQFF. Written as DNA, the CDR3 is TGCGCCAGCAGTAAAGGGGGCTCCTACAATGAGCAGTTCTTC.

The CDR3 nucleotides are TGTGCCAGCAGTTACTTCCCGGGGGACAATCAGCCCCAGCATTTT. Translation gives CASSYFPGDNQPQHF. V gene TRBV6-5 combines with J gene TRBJ1-5; D might be TRBD1 (5 bases). The ends were cut back, 1 base at V and 3 bases at J, with 10 bases in the middle. Germline V gene sequence: CDR1 MNHEY, CDR2 SVGAGI. The CDR3 is 15 residues long.

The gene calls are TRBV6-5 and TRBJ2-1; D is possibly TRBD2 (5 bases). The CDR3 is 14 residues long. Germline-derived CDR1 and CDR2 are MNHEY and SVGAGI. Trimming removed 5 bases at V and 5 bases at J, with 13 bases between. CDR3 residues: CASSPFRGHNEQFF. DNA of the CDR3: TGTGCCAGCAGTCCCTTCCGGGGTCACAATGAGCAGTTCTTC.

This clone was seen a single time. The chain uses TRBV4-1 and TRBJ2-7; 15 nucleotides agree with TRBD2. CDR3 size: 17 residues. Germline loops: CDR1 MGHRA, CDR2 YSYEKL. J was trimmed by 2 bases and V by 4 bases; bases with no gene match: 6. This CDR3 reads CASSPGLAGGEPYEQYF. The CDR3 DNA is TGCGCCAGCAGCCCCGGACTAGCGGGAGGGGAACCCTACGAGCAGTACTTC.

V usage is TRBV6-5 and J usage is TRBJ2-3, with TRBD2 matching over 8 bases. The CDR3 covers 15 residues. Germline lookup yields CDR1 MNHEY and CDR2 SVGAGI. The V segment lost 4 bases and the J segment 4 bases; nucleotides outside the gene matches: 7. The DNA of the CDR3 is TGTGCCAGCAGTTCCCCAGCGGGAGAGGCAGATACGCAGTATTTT. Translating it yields CASSSPAGEADTQYF.

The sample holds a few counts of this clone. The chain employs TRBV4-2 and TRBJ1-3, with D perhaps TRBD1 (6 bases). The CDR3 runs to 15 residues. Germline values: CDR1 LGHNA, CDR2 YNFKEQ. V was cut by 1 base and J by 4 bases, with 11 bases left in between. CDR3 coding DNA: TGTGCCAGCAGCCAAGGGGCAGGGGTGGGAAACACCATATATTTT. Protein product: CASSQGAGVGNTIYF.

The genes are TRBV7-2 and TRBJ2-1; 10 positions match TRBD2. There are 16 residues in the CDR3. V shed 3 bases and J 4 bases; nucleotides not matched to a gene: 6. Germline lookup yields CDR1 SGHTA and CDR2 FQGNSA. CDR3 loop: CASSFLPSGSYNEQFF. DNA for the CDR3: TGTGCCAGCAGCTTCTTGCCTAGCGGGAGTTACAATGAGCAGTTCTTC.

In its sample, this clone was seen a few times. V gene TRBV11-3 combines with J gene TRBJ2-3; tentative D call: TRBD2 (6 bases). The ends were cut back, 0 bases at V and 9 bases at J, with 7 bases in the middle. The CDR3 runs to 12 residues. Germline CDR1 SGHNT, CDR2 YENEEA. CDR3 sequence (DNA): TGTGCCAGCAGCTTAGAGGAGGGGACGCAGTATTTT. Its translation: CASSLEEGTQYF.

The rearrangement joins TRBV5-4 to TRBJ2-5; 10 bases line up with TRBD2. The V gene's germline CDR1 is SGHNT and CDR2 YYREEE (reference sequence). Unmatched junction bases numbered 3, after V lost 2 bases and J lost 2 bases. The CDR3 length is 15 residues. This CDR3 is CASSFPAGGQETQYF. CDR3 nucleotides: TGTGCCAGCAGCTTTCCAGCGGGAGGGCAAGAGACCCAGTACTTC.

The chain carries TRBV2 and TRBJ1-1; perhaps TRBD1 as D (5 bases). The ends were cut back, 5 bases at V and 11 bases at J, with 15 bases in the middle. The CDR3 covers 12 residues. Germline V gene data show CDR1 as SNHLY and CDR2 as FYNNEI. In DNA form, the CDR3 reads TGTGCCAGCAGTAATACACGGACACCGGCTTTCTTT. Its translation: CASSNTRTPAFF. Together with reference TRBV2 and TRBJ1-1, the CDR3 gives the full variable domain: EPEVTQTPSHQVTQMGQEVILRCVPISNHLYFYWYRQILGQKVEFLVSFYNNEISEKSEIFDDQFSVERPDGSNFTLKIRSTKLEDSAMYFCASSNTRTPAFFGQGTRLTVV.

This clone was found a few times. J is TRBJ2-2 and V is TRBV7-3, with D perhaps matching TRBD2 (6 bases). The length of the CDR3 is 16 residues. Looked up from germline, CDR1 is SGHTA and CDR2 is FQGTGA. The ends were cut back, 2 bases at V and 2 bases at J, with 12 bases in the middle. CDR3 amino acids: CASSLAAGLNTGELFF. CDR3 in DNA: TGTGCCAGCAGCTTAGCCGCGGGACTCAACACCGGGGAGCTGTTTTTT.

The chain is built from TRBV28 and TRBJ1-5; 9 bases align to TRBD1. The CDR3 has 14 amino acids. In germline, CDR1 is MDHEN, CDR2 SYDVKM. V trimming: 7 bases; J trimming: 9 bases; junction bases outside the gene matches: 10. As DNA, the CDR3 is TGTGCCAGCACCCGGGGACAGGGCGATACGCCCCAGCATTTT. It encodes CASTRGQGDTPQHF.

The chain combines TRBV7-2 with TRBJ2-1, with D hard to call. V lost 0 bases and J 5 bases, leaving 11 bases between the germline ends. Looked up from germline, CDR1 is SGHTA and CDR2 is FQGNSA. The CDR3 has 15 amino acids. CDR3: CASSLAPLPNNEQFF. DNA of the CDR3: TGTGCCAGCAGCTTAGCGCCACTCCCAAACAATGAGCAGTTCTTC.